A single sample is the source of the 27 T cell receptor beta chains below, sequenced in a study. TCRdb used MiXCR to reprocess the 5' RACE reads, holding one entry per CDR3 protein. The sample contains tens of thousands of distinct CDR3 sequences, more than 30% of which appear only once. Source material: tumor-infiltrating naive CD4+ T cells sorted from the breast tumor. This sample's subset: naive CD4+ T cells, CD4+CD45RA+CD25-. The source is a female donor with breast cancer.

To note about this clonotype: A read error is possible here, since a much larger clone lies one base away. V gene TRBV5-1 combines with J gene TRBJ1-1; tentatively, D is TRBD1 (5 bases). The CDR3 is 15 amino acids. V lost 5 bases and J lost 4, with 18 bases in between. Germline V gene lookup returns CDR1 SGHRS and CDR2 YFSETQ. The CDR3 is CASRTPGTASTEAFF. The CDR3 region has the DNA TGCGCCAGCAGGACCCCCGGGACGGCGAGCACTGAAGCTTTCTTT.

This clonotype is medium-sized within its sample. The chain employs TRBV7-9 and TRBJ2-1; D perhaps matches TRBD2 (5 bases). Germline CDR1 SEHNR, CDR2 FQNEAQ (reference sequence). This CDR3 comprises 14 residues. V lost 5 bases and J 6 bases, leaving 14 bases between the germline ends. The CDR3 DNA is TGTGCCAGCAGCCTTAGCGTGAGGCCCAATGAGCAGTTCTTC. It yields the protein CASSLSVRPNEQFF.

This clonotype was seen a few times. The chain is built from TRBV5-1 and TRBJ2-5; perhaps TRBD1 as D (5 bases). V lost 0 bases and J lost 2, with 8 bases in between. CDR3 length: 14 residues. Germline CDR1 and CDR2: SGHRS and YFSETQ. CDR3 protein: CASSLGAGQETQYF. In DNA form, the CDR3 reads TGCGCCAGCAGCTTGGGGGCAGGGCAAGAGACCCAGTACTTC.

The chain combines TRBV20-1 with TRBJ2-7; 7 bases map to TRBD1. V trimming: 5 bases; J trimming: 7 bases; junction bases outside the gene matches: 14. This CDR3 has 14 amino acids. Germline lookup yields CDR1 DFQATT and CDR2 SNEGSKA (reference sequence). CDR3 nucleotide sequence: TGCAGTGCTCGGCCCCGGACAGGTAGGCTGGAGCAGTACTTC. It encodes CSARPRTGRLEQYF.

This clonotype was found many times. V and J are TRBV20-1 and TRBJ1-1, with TRBD1 as a possible D gene (5 bases). The germline V and J ends were trimmed by 4 bases and 5 bases, with 14 bases remaining between them. Germline V lookup: CDR1 DFQATT, CDR2 SNEGSKA (reference sequence). The CDR3 contains 13 residues. The CDR3 DNA sequence: TGCAGTGCTATTGGGACTCTGGTTACTGAAGCTTTCTTT. Its translation is CSAIGTLVTEAFF.

As concerns this clonotype: The conserved final phenylalanine or tryptophan is absent from the CDR3, which likely points to a read error. The chain has TRBV4-2 and TRBJ1-1, with D perhaps TRBD1 (5 bases). V dropped 5 bases and J dropped 3 bases, with 10 bases sitting between them. From germline, CDR1 is LGHNA and CDR2 YNFKEQ. The CDR3 contains 13 residues. The CDR3 sequence: CASSAQGYTEAFL. The CDR3 region has the DNA TGTGCCAGCAGCGCCCAGGGATACACTGAAGCTTTCTTG.

In its sample, this clonotype ranks as medium-sized. CDR3 residues: CASSFGVGLNTEAFF. CDR3 bases: TGTGCCAGCAGCTTTGGGGTAGGGTTGAACACTGAAGCTTTCTTT. The rearrangement joins TRBV7-9 to TRBJ1-1; D not certain. The CDR3 sequence is 15 residues long. Trimming stripped 3 bases from V and 0 bases from J, with 11 bases between. In germline, CDR1 is SEHNR, CDR2 FQNEAQ (reference sequence). Complete variable domain (other parts from reference TRBV7-9 and TRBJ1-1): DTGVSQNPRHKITKRGQNVTFRCDPISEHNRLYWYRQTLGQGPEFLTYFQNEAQLEKSRLLSDRFSAERPKGSFSTLEIQRTEQGDSAMYLCASSFGVGLNTEAFFGQGTRLTVV.

This clonotype was recorded at least ten times. The V and J genes are TRBV7-9 and TRBJ2-1; D is uncertain. Germline values: CDR1 SEHNR, CDR2 FQNEAQ (reference sequence). The CDR3 consists of 12 residues. The V end lost 1 base, the J end lost 7 bases, and 5 bases lay between the germline ends. The CDR3 loop is CASSLVGNEQFF. CDR3 nucleotide sequence: TGTGCCAGCAGCTTAGTGGGGAATGAGCAGTTCTTC.

This clonotype is labeled medium-sized. The chain carries TRBV20-1 and TRBJ2-1; 13 nucleotides match TRBD2. Germline CDR1 reads DFQATT; CDR2 reads SNEGSKA (reference sequence). The CDR3 has 13 residues. The CDR3 DNA is TGCAGCGCCCGGACTAGCGGGAGACTTGAGCAGTTCTTC. It yields the protein CSARTSGRLEQFF.

This clonotype occurred many times. The chain uses TRBV12-3 or TRBV12-4 and TRBJ2-1; possibly TRBD2 for D (5 bases). The CDR3 is 14 residues long. The ends were cut back, 3 bases at V and 2 bases at J, with 8 bases in the middle. The CDR3 here is CASSFGEPYNEQFF. The CDR3 nucleotides read TGTGCCAGCAGTTTTGGGGAGCCCTACAATGAGCAGTTCTTC.

The chain has TRBV6-5 and TRBJ2-1, with 8 nucleotides matching TRBD1. The CDR3 is made up of 13 amino acids. Trimming removed 2 bases from V and 8 bases from J; junction bases left unmatched: 2. Germline assignment: CDR1 MNHEY and CDR2 SVGAGI. CDR3 DNA sequence: TGTGCCAGCAGTTACCAGACAGGGGATGAGCAGTTCTTC. Its protein is CASSYQTGDEQFF.

The V gene is TRBV5-1, the J gene TRBJ2-7; no firm D call. Trimming removed 0 bases at V and 3 bases at J, with 10 bases between. The CDR3 is made up of 14 amino acids. Germline V gene lookup returns CDR1 SGHRS and CDR2 YFSETQ. In nucleotides, the CDR3 is TGCGCCAGCAGCTTGGCCCCTTTAAACTACGAGCAGTACTTC. Translating gives CASSLAPLNYEQYF. Based on the CDR3 plus reference TRBV5-1 and TRBJ2-7, the full variable domain is KAGVTQTPRYLIKTRGQQVTLSCSPISGHRSVSWYQQTPGQGLQFLFEYFSETQRNKGNFPGRFSGRQFSNSRSEMNVSTLELGDSALYLCASSLAPLNYEQYFGPGTRLTVT.

This clonotype has only a few counts. A much larger clone is a single base away; this may be a read error. V and J are TRBV5-1 and TRBJ2-3; possible D gene TRBD2, 6 bases. Trimming left V 3 bases short and J 6 bases short, with 14 bases between. This CDR3 contains 14 residues. CDR1 is SGHRS, CDR2 YFSETQ, per germline. The CDR3 nucleotides are TGCGCCAGCAGCTCCGGGGGACGGGTTGATACGCAGTATTTT. This sequence encodes CASSSGGRVDTQYF.

The chain recombines TRBV24-1 with TRBJ2-2; 9 bases line up with TRBD1. V lost 8 bases, J lost 7 bases, and 10 bases stayed unmatched. Germline V CDR1 and CDR2: KGHDR, SFDVKD. This CDR3 contains 15 residues. Here the CDR3 DNA reads TGTGCCACCACCCAAGACAGGGGGAAAGGCGGGGAGCTGTTTTTT. Its translation: CATTQDRGKGGELFF.

By proportion, this clonotype is medium-sized. This sequence joins TRBV5-1 and TRBJ1-2; maybe TRBD1 (6 bases). The CDR3 loop spans 15 amino acids. Trimming took off 0 bases at V and 1 base at J, with 10 bases between the two ends. The germline V gene encodes CDR1 SGHRS and CDR2 YFSETQ. The CDR3 DNA follows: TGCGCCAGCAGCTTGGGTCACAGGGATAACTATGGCTACACCTTC. Protein sequence: CASSLGHRDNYGYTF. The entire variable domain, with the rest obtained from reference TRBV5-1 and TRBJ1-2, is as follows: KAGVTQTPRYLIKTRGQQVTLSCSPISGHRSVSWYQQTPGQGLQFLFEYFSETQRNKGNFPGRFSGRQFSNSRSEMNVSTLELGDSALYLCASSLGHRDNYGYTFGSGTRLTVV.

This clonotype has only a few counts. This chain connects TRBV15 to TRBJ1-2; D is unresolved. V was clipped by 5 bases and J by 10 bases, with 17 bases between them. The CDR3 loop spans 13 amino acids. Looked up from germline, CDR1 is LNHNV and CDR2 is YYDKDF (reference sequence). The CDR3 coding sequence is TGTGCCACCAGCCATGACGGACCCGGTTCCTACACCTTC. Translating gives CATSHDGPGSYTF.

On this clonotype: A single base separates this from a much larger clone, so it may be a read error. The J gene is TRBJ1-5, the V gene TRBV12-3 or TRBV12-4; no clear D gene. V dropped 3 bases and J dropped 7 bases, with 13 bases sitting between them. The CDR3 has 14 amino acids. CDR3 region: CASSFSGSEQPQHF. CDR3 DNA: TGTGCCAGCAGTTTTTCCGGGTCTGAGCAGCCCCAGCATTTT.

This clonotype was seen many times. The J gene is TRBJ2-1, the V gene TRBV18, with D unclear. Trimming cost V 2 bases and J 6 bases, with 14 bases left between them. Germline-derived CDR1 and CDR2 are KGHSH and LQKENI. The CDR3 is made up of 15 amino acids. The CDR3 coding sequence is TGTGCCAGCTCACCAGGTCGGTTGGAGCGCAATGAGCAGTTCTTC. Residues: CASSPGRLERNEQFF.

CDR3 loop: CSAVPYLGRRSYNEQFF. The DNA of the CDR3 is TGCAGTGCTGTTCCTTATTTAGGGAGAAGGTCCTACAATGAGCAGTTCTTC. V and J are TRBV20-1 and TRBJ2-1; TRBD2 is a possible D gene (5 bases). The ends were cut back, 5 bases at V and 1 base at J, with 21 bases in the middle. This CDR3 is 17 amino acids long. CDR1 is DFQATT, CDR2 SNEGSKA, per germline (reference sequence).

This clonotype qualifies as medium-sized. The V call is TRBV10-3, the J call TRBJ2-1; either TRBD1 or TRBD2 may supply D (5 bases each). Germline assignment: CDR1 ENHRY and CDR2 SYGVKD. Trimming removed 2 bases at V and 7 bases at J, with 12 bases between. The CDR3 is 14 residues long. The CDR3 here is CAISEGARGNEQFF. The CDR3 nucleotides are TGTGCCATCAGTGAGGGGGCCCGAGGGAATGAGCAGTTCTTC.

As concerns this clonotype: A read error may explain this, as a much larger clone is one base away. The V call is TRBV20-1, the J call TRBJ1-4, with 7 nucleotides matching TRBD1. The CDR3 loop spans 17 amino acids. Germline assignment: CDR1 DFQATT and CDR2 SNEGSKA (reference sequence). Germline trimming cut 0 bases from V and 4 bases from J; bases unmatched to any gene: 11. CDR3 coding DNA: TGCAGTGCTAGAGACCAGACAGGGATGGGCCTTAATGAAAAACTGTTTTTT. Protein sequence: CSARDQTGMGLNEKLFF.

The gene calls are TRBV5-6 and TRBJ1-1, with 7 bases identical to TRBD1. The germline V gene has CDR1 SGHDT and CDR2 YYEEEE. V lost 2 bases, J lost 0 bases, and 4 bases stayed unmatched. The CDR3 spans 15 residues. Written as DNA, the CDR3 is TGTGCCAGCAGCTTACAGGGGAGAATGAACACTGAAGCTTTCTTT. Translating gives CASSLQGRMNTEAFF. Based on the CDR3 plus reference TRBV5-6 and TRBJ1-1, the full variable domain is DAGVTQSPTHLIKTRGQQVTLRCSPKSGHDTVSWYQQALGQGPQFIFQYYEEEERQRGNFPDRFSGHQFPNYSSELNVNALLLGDSALYLCASSLQGRMNTEAFFGQGTRLTVV.

This clonotype occurred once. Given a much more abundant clone one base away, this may be a read error. The chain links TRBV20-1 to TRBJ1-1; unclear D gene. This CDR3 comprises 13 residues. The germline V gene has CDR1 DFQATT and CDR2 SNEGSKA (reference sequence). CDR3 region: CSVRRRGNTEAFF. Here the CDR3 DNA reads TGCAGTGTTAGACGACGGGGAAACACTGAAGCTTTCTTT.

This clonotype was counted only a few times. This sequence joins TRBV20-1 and TRBJ2-2; the match to TRBD1 covers 10 bases. Germline CDR1 is DFQATT and CDR2 is SNEGSKA (reference sequence). CDR3 length equals 16 residues. The trim removed 2 bases at V and 8 bases at J, leaving 11 bases unmatched. The CDR3 coding sequence is TGCAGTGCTAGACCGTCGAGACAGGGGGCGAGAGGGGAGCTGTTTTTT. It codes for CSARPSRQGARGELFF.

The gene calls are TRBV7-9 and TRBJ2-1; D gene ambiguous. Trimming left V 5 bases short and J 7 bases short, with 9 bases between. Germline CDR1 and CDR2: SEHNR and FQNEAQ (reference sequence). The CDR3 extends over 12 amino acids. The CDR3 sequence: CASSLDNNEQFF. CDR3 nucleotides: TGTGCCAGCAGCCTAGACAATAATGAGCAGTTCTTC.

This clonotype is categorized as medium-sized. The CDR3 DNA reads TGTGCCAGCAGTTACGACAGCAGCAATCAGCCCCAGCATTTT. Its protein product is CASSYDSSNQPQHF. The chain couples TRBV6-6 to TRBJ1-5; D perhaps matches TRBD1 (5 bases). Germline V CDR1 and CDR2: MNHNY, SVGAGI (reference sequence). With 2 bases removed from V and 1 base from J, the gap between germline ends came to 6 bases. The CDR3 sequence is 14 residues long.

The gene calls are TRBV24-1 and TRBJ2-1, with no clear D. The CDR3 extends over 12 amino acids. Germline lookup yields CDR1 KGHDR and CDR2 SFDVKD. Trimming stripped 5 bases from V and 2 bases from J, with 3 bases between. The CDR3 sequence is CATSGTYNEQFF. The CDR3 DNA reads as TGTGCCACCAGTGGCACCTACAATGAGCAGTTCTTC.